Listed below are T cell receptor beta chains from one sample, sequenced in a study of T cells in tuberculosis. Sequenced by immunoSEQ multiplex PCR; TCRdb stores in-frame clones only, minus some. The sample lists over 30,000 clones, 97% seen once, with approximately 6.2% in the top ten. The source material was PBMCs. The source of these receptors is a donor aged 10-29 years with latent tuberculosis or without tuberculosis infection. Both conserved end residues are part of each CDR3.

V gene: TRBV4-1
J gene: TRBJ2-5
CDR3 protein: CASSRRAPSGTSGRVEETQYF

V gene: TRBV6-5
J gene: TRBJ1-2
CDR3 protein: CASSYDRDYGYTF

V gene: TRBV29-1
J gene: TRBJ1-1
CDR3 protein: CSSSNSMNTEAFF

V gene: TRBV7-3
J gene: TRBJ1-2
CDR3 protein: CASSPTGNRNYGYTF

V gene: TRBV2
J gene: TRBJ2-3
CDR3 protein: CASSGEGTDTQYF

V gene: TRBV5-1
J gene: TRBJ2-7
CDR3 protein: CASSLEGTGYTYEQYF

V gene: TRBV7-2
J gene: TRBJ2-5
CDR3 protein: CASSSHSGSETQYF

V gene: TRBV7-6
J gene: TRBJ1-2
CDR3 protein: CASSLELRYGYTF

V gene: TRBV6-5
J gene: TRBJ2-5
CDR3 protein: CASSYGGASGSGTQYF

V gene: TRBV5-1
J gene: TRBJ2-3
CDR3 protein: CASSAGLAGSTDTQYF

V gene: TRBV7-8
J gene: TRBJ2-2
CDR3 protein: CASSLVAGGFTGELFF

V gene: TRBV28
J gene: TRBJ2-5
CDR3 protein: CASSTDREYRQETQYF

V gene: TRBV18
J gene: TRBJ2-3
CDR3 protein: CASSPGVTTDTQYF

V gene: TRBV4-1
J gene: TRBJ1-2
CDR3 protein: CASSQEARDYGYTF

V gene: TRBV2
J gene: TRBJ1-2
CDR3 protein: CATRDRGHSTYGYTF

V gene: TRBV5-1
J gene: TRBJ2-2
CDR3 protein: CASSLVTGLTGELFF

V gene: TRBV7-6
J gene: TRBJ1-1
CDR3 protein: CATRKYQGPSFMNTEAFF

V gene: TRBV5-1
J gene: TRBJ2-3
CDR3 protein: CASSLSLAGDLFTDTQYF